This T cell receptor (beta chain) was recovered during a study of somatic mutations in cytotoxic T cells in rheumatoid arthritis. TCRdb keeps only in-frame clones here, not all; method: immunoSEQ multiplex PCR. The sample lists more than 15,000 clones, about 68% seen once, with approximately 5% in the top ten. The CDR3 sequence is 13 residues long. CDR1 and CDR2 (germline): SGDLS, YYNGEE. The V end was cut by 0 bases, the J end by 6 bases, with 10 bases between. The chain carries TRBV9 and TRBJ2-7; weak D call: TRBD2 (6 bases). Material: CD8+ T cells sorted from blood. The origin of this receptor is a man in his fifties or sixties in good health. The CDR3 sequence is CASSVATGVEQYF. DNA of the CDR3: TGTGCCAGCAGCGTAGCTACGGGGGTCGAGCAGTACTTC.